The 13 T cell receptor beta chains presented below share a single source sample, sequenced in a study of neurological immune-mediated disorders. MiXCR, applied by TCRdb to the 5' RACE reads, yields one record per CDR3 protein. The sample consists of 50,000 to 70,000 distinct CDR3 sequences, nearly 3.5% of them appearing once. The sequenced sample consisted of PBMCs. Receptors originate from a middle-aged man with multiple sclerosis.

This clonotype was seen many times. The gene calls are TRBV15 and TRBJ2-6, with a possible D match to TRBD1 (5 bases). V lost 3 bases to trimming and J lost 2 bases, with 14 bases between them. CDR3 size: 17 residues. CDR1 is LNHNV and CDR2 is YYDKDF in the germline V gene (reference sequence). The CDR3 DNA reads TGTGCCACCAGCAGGGGCAGGGCCCAACCTGGGGCCAACGTCCTGACTTTC. Its protein product is CATSRGRAQPGANVLTF.

This clonotype was counted at least ten times. This chain connects TRBV7-2 to TRBJ1-4; the D gene is possibly TRBD1 (6 bases). The CDR3 has 14 residues. The V end lost 5 bases, the J end lost 7 bases, and 14 bases lay between the germline ends. CDR1 is SGHTA, CDR2 FQGNSA, per germline. CDR3 region: CASSRRGGGEKLFF. The DNA of the CDR3 is TGTGCCAGCAGCCGACGGGGGGGCGGTGAAAAACTGTTTTTT.

This clonotype was observed many times. The chain couples TRBV7-2 to TRBJ2-3; 10 bases line up with TRBD2. The germline gives CDR1 SGHTA, CDR2 FQGNSA. V was clipped by 5 bases and J by 2 bases; unmatched bases: 10. The CDR3 spans 17 residues. Here the CDR3 DNA reads TGTGCCAGCAGCCAGTCGTTAGCGGGAGGCTACACAGATACGCAGTATTTT. This translates into CASSQSLAGGYTDTQYF.

The sample holds many counts of this clonotype. V usage is TRBV20-1 and J usage is TRBJ1-1; D not certain. V shed 5 bases and J shed 0 bases, with 13 bases lying between them. The CDR3 spans 14 residues. Germline V gene sequence: CDR1 DFQATT, CDR2 SNEGSKA (reference sequence). CDR3 region: CSARRRGVNTEAFF. CDR3 DNA: TGCAGTGCTCGGCGCCGCGGGGTGAACACTGAAGCTTTCTTT.

This clonotype was detected many times. The chain links TRBV5-1 to TRBJ2-1; D is unclear. This CDR3 is 16 amino acids long. The V gene's germline CDR1 is SGHRS and CDR2 YFSETQ. V was trimmed by 0 bases and J by 2 bases, leaving 12 bases between them. The CDR3, as DNA: TGCGCCAGCAGCTTGGGTGTTAGCATCGCCTACAATGAGCAGTTCTTC. Translation: CASSLGVSIAYNEQFF.

The sample holds many counts of this clonotype. The V call is TRBV7-7, the J call TRBJ2-3; D is ambiguous. The germline CDR1 and CDR2 sequences are SSHAT and FNYEAQ (reference sequence). The CDR3 has 15 amino acids. Trimming stripped 1 base from V and 0 bases from J, with 8 bases between. The CDR3 spells CASSLEIGSTDTQYF. DNA of the CDR3: TGTGCCAGCAGCTTAGAGATTGGTAGCACAGATACGCAGTATTTT.

Notes on this clonotype: One junction end disagrees with the germline gene, perhaps due to a read error. The chain has TRBV27 and TRBJ1-6, with a possible D match to TRBD1 (5 bases). The germline gives CDR1 MNHEY, CDR2 SMNVEV (reference sequence). The CDR3 extends over 15 amino acids. In DNA, the CDR3 is TGTGCCAGCAGTTTACTGGGGGTTGATAATTCAACCCTCAACTTT. This encodes CASSLLGVDNSTLNF.

This clonotype came up many times. The rearrangement links TRBV15 to TRBJ2-2; the match to TRBD1 covers 8 bases. Trimming cost V 1 base and J 1 base; bases outside gene matches: 2. Germline CDR1 and CDR2: LNHNV and YYDKDF (reference sequence). The CDR3 is made up of 16 amino acids. DNA of the CDR3: TGTGCCACCAGCAGAGGCGGGACAGGGAACACCGGGGAGCTGTTTTTT. It codes for CATSRGGTGNTGELFF. The variable domain in full, with the rest retrieved from reference TRBV15 and TRBJ2-2, is DAMVIQNPRYQVTQFGKPVTLSCSQTLNHNVMYWYQQKSSQAPKLLFHYYDKDFNNEADTPDNFQSRRPNTSFCFLDIRSPGLGDTAMYLCATSRGGTGNTGELFFGEGSRLTVL.

This clonotype showed up many times. This chain links TRBV4-2 with TRBJ2-1; D not certain. The V end was cut by 2 bases, the J end by 3 bases, with 14 bases between. Germline CDR1 reads LGHNA; CDR2 reads YNFKEQ. This CDR3 has 16 residues. The CDR3 sequence is CASSQSVQEDYNEQFF. The DNA for the CDR3 is TGTGCCAGCAGCCAAAGCGTCCAGGAAGACTACAATGAGCAGTTCTTC.

This clonotype was counted many times. The V and J genes are TRBV10-3 and TRBJ2-1; 8 positions agree with TRBD2. Germline CDR1 reads ENHRY; CDR2 reads SYGVKD. The CDR3 extends over 14 amino acids. V was clipped by 8 bases and J by 2 bases; unmatched bases: 5. The DNA for the CDR3 is TGTGCCATCGATAGCGGGGTAACCTACAATGAGCAGTTCTTC. Translating it yields CAIDSGVTYNEQFF.

This clonotype was seen ten or more times. The chain couples TRBV7-6 to TRBJ1-1, with 7 bases matching TRBD1. Trimming at V came to 5 bases and at J to 1 base, leaving 7 bases not matched to a gene. Germline V gene data show CDR1 as SGHVS and CDR2 as FNYEAQ. The CDR3 is 15 amino acids. CDR3 DNA sequence: TGTGCCAGCAGCCCGCAGTGGGACAGGAACACTGAAGCTTTCTTT. It is translated as CASSPQWDRNTEAFF.

This clonotype was seen many times. The J gene is TRBJ2-5, the V gene TRBV5-1; D is possibly TRBD1 (6 bases). V was cut by 0 bases and J by 4 bases, with 10 bases left in between. Germline V gene sequence: CDR1 SGHRS, CDR2 YFSETQ. The CDR3 contains 14 residues. CDR3 sequence: CASSLDREGETQYF. CDR3 DNA: TGCGCCAGCAGCTTGGACAGGGAAGGAGAGACCCAGTACTTC.

This clonotype was detected many times. V usage is TRBV6-5 and J usage is TRBJ2-1; D gene unclear. Germline CDR1 reads MNHEY; CDR2 reads SVGAGI. The germline V and J ends were trimmed by 1 base and 8 bases, with 0 bases remaining between them. The CDR3 is made up of 10 amino acids. As DNA, the CDR3 is TGTGCCAGCAGTTACTATGAGCAGTTCTTC. This translates into CASSYYEQFF.